Listed here are 13 T cell receptor beta chains from one sample, sequenced in a study of regulatory T cells in long-lasting Graves disease. Time point in this sample: newly diagnosed GD, antithyroid drugs for less than 3 months. With RNA extracted from PBMCs as input, the TCR library was made. For TCR beta, libraries came from iRepertoire HTBI primers and Arm-PCR of CDR3 regions. Each CDR3 protein gets one entry after TCRdb re-called the multiplex PCR reads with MiXCR. The table lists 530,000 or so distinct CDR3 sequences, about 15% of them singletons, with about 12% in the top ten. These data were also reused for a study on T cells in Graves' hyperthyroidism and ophthalmopathy.

Sample: peripheral blood mononuclear cells (PBMCs), taken at new diagnosis, from a patient treated with antithyroid drugs. The source of these receptors is a man younger than 35 with Graves disease.

This clonotype was counted many times. The gene calls are TRBV28 and TRBJ2-3; D gene uncertain. Deletions cut 3 bases from V and 0 bases from J, with 7 bases between. This CDR3 has 14 residues. Germline CDR1 reads MDHEN; CDR2 reads SYDVKM. As DNA, the CDR3 is TGTGCCAGCAGTTTGTCCGCCAGCACAGATACGCAGTATTTT. This gives the protein CASSLSASTDTQYF.

This clonotype was found many times. The CDR3 region has the DNA TGCAGCGTTGAGGCGGGAGCGGTGACAGATACGCAGTATTTT. Translating gives CSVEAGAVTDTQYF. J is TRBJ2-3 and V is TRBV29-1; 7 bases line up with TRBD2. CDR1 is SQVTM, CDR2 ANQGSEA, per germline. V lost 3 bases, J lost 3 bases, and 6 bases stayed unmatched. The CDR3 length is 14 residues.

The rearrangement links TRBV5-1 to TRBJ1-1, with TRBD1 identical over 8 bases. The CDR3 spans 14 residues. Germline V gene data show CDR1 as SGHRS and CDR2 as YFSETQ. V was clipped by 9 bases and J by 4 bases; unmatched bases: 11. The CDR3 is CATHVGTGGTEAFF. CDR3 in DNA: TGCGCCACCCACGTAGGAACAGGGGGCACTGAAGCTTTCTTT.

This clonotype was observed a handful of times. This chain joins TRBV20-1 and TRBJ2-1; TRBD2 matches at 11 bases. The germline V gene has CDR1 DFQATT and CDR2 SNEGSKA (reference sequence). This CDR3 has 15 residues. V was pared by 3 bases and J by 4 bases, with 5 bases of the junction left unmatched. In DNA form, the CDR3 reads TGCAGTGCTAGCAGGCTAGCGGGAGGTTACAATGAGCAGTTCTTC. Its protein product is CSASRLAGGYNEQFF.

This clonotype was seen repeatedly, ten times or more. This chain uses TRBV6-1 with TRBJ2-7, with D possibly being TRBD1 or TRBD2 (5 bases each). The V gene lost 5 bases and the J gene lost 0 bases, with 14 bases spanning the gap. This CDR3 contains 15 residues. From germline, CDR1 is MNHNS and CDR2 SASEGT. CDR3 sequence (DNA): TGTGCCAGCAGTCCCGGGGCTCAGAGCTCCTACGAGCAGTACTTC. Amino acid sequence: CASSPGAQSSYEQYF.

This clonotype has ten or more counts. The V gene is TRBV11-3, the J gene TRBJ2-1, with TRBD2 matching over 15 bases. V was clipped by 5 bases and J by 9 bases; unmatched bases: 2. The CDR3 length is 14 residues. Germline assignment: CDR1 SGHNT and CDR2 YENEEA. The CDR3 spells CASSAGLAGGEQFF. The CDR3 DNA reads as TGTGCCAGCAGCGCGGGACTAGCGGGAGGTGAGCAGTTCTTC.

This clonotype was observed at least ten times. J is TRBJ2-3 and V is TRBV5-1; D gene ambiguous. CDR3 length: 15 amino acids. Germline V gives CDR1 SGHRS, CDR2 YFSETQ. Trimming removed 0 bases from V and 1 base from J, with 9 bases in between. In nucleotides, the CDR3 is TGCGCCAGCAGCTTGGTCCAGATGGGCACAGATACGCAGTATTTT. Amino acid sequence: CASSLVQMGTDTQYF. Based on the CDR3 plus reference TRBV5-1 and TRBJ2-3, the full variable domain is KAGVTQTPRYLIKTRGQQVTLSCSPISGHRSVSWYQQTPGQGLQFLFEYFSETQRNKGNFPGRFSGRQFSNSRSEMNVSTLELGDSALYLCASSLVQMGTDTQYFGPGTRLTVL.

This clonotype occurred a few times. The chain recombines TRBV11-2 with TRBJ1-3; D gene unclear. Trimming stripped 3 bases from V and 6 bases from J, with 15 bases between. CDR1 and CDR2 from the germline V gene are SGHAT and FQNNGV. This CDR3 region has 15 residues. As DNA, the CDR3 is TGTGCCAGCAGCTTGGCGTTGGCAGGAGCAAACACCATATATTTT. It is translated as CASSLALAGANTIYF.

This clonotype showed up many times. The J gene is TRBJ2-5, the V gene TRBV11-3; D uncertain. From germline, CDR1 is SGHNT and CDR2 YENEEA. This CDR3 is built from 13 residues. The ends were cut back, 5 bases at V and 0 bases at J, with 7 bases in the middle. The DNA of the CDR3 is TGTGCCAGCAGCCGTCGGTACCAAGAGACCCAGTACTTC. Translated: CASSRRYQETQYF.

In this sample, this clonotype turned up many times. V and J are TRBV7-6 and TRBJ2-1; 8 nucleotides align to TRBD2. The V gene end was trimmed by 5 bases and the J gene end by 7 bases; junction bases not matched to a gene: 16. Germline V CDR1 and CDR2: SGHVS, FNYEAQ. This CDR3 has 17 amino acids. As DNA, the CDR3 is TGTGCCAGCAGCCCTCCGGGGGGGCGGGAGTTGGGTAATGAGCAGTTCTTC. This encodes CASSPPGGRELGNEQFF.

This clonotype came up many times. V and J are TRBV7-9 and TRBJ2-1; TRBD2 aligns across 7 bases. With V trimmed by 1 base and J by 4 bases, 4 bases remained unmatched. Germline-derived CDR1 and CDR2 are SEHNR and FQNEAQ (reference sequence). The CDR3 runs 15 residues. Written as DNA, the CDR3 is TGTGCCAGCAGCTTAGGGGACTACCCTTACAATGAGCAGTTCTTC. Amino acids: CASSLGDYPYNEQFF. The full variable domain, in which reference TRBV7-9 and TRBJ2-1 provide the parts outside the CDR3, is DTGVSQNPRHKITKRGQNVTFRCDPISEHNRLYWYRQTLGQGPEFLTYFQNEAQLEKSRLLSDRFSAERPKGSFSTLEIQRTEQGDSAMYLCASSLGDYPYNEQFFGPGTRLTVL.

This clonotype has ten or more counts. The chain is built from TRBV12-3 or TRBV12-4 and TRBJ1-3; the D gene is possibly TRBD1 (6 bases). This CDR3 comprises 13 residues. The ends were cut back, 3 bases at V and 9 bases at J, with 12 bases in the middle. For the CDR3, the DNA is TGTGCCAGCAGTTTGGTGGGAGGGGGCACCATATATTTT. This translates into CASSLVGGGTIYF.

This clonotype was seen ten or more times. V usage is TRBV11-2 and J usage is TRBJ2-3; 7 bases fit TRBD2. Germline assignment: CDR1 SGHAT and CDR2 FQNNGV. The ends lost 5 bases at V and 5 bases at J; junction bases unmatched: 16. CDR3 size: 17 residues. The CDR3 region is CASSLRWWEGLKDTQYF. CDR3 DNA sequence: TGTGCCAGCAGCCTAAGATGGTGGGAGGGCCTCAAAGATACGCAGTATTTT.